These T cell receptor beta chains were read from a single sample in a study of T cells in Graves' hyperthyroidism and ophthalmopathy. Each CDR3 protein gets one entry after TCRdb re-called the multiplex PCR reads with MiXCR. The sample records about 480,000 distinct CDR3 sequences, approximately 15% being singletons. The material sequenced was blood. The receptors stem from a woman aged 18 to 35 with Graves' hyperthyroidism. CDR3s include the opening cysteine and the closing phenylalanine or tryptophan. The D gene is left open where the match is weak. Clone size is shown for a subset of rows, as once, few, many or a class of expanded clone.

V gene: TRBV30
D gene: TRBD1
clone size: -
J gene: TRBJ2-3
CDR3 protein: CAWGQGALQYF
CDR3 DNA: TGTGCCTGGGGACAGGGGGCCCTGCAGTATTTT

V gene: TRBV7-9
D gene: TRBD2
clone size: many
J gene: TRBJ2-1
CDR3 protein: CASSSIAGRNEQFF
CDR3 DNA: TGTGCCAGCAGCTCGATAGCGGGCAGGAATGAGCAGTTCTTC

V gene: TRBV3-1
D gene: -
clone size: many
J gene: TRBJ1-1
CDR3 protein: CASTQGGTEAFF
CDR3 DNA: TGTGCCAGCACCCAAGGCGGCACTGAAGCTTTCTTT

V gene: TRBV30
D gene: -
clone size: many
J gene: TRBJ1-1
CDR3 protein: CAWSVGLNTEAFF
CDR3 DNA: TGTGCCTGGAGTGTAGGGCTGAACACTGAAGCTTTCTTT

V gene: TRBV20-1
D gene: TRBD1
clone size: few
J gene: TRBJ1-1
CDR3 protein: CSARRTMTGLAFF
CDR3 DNA: TGCAGTGCTAGACGCACCATGACAGGGTTAGCTTTCTTT

V gene: TRBV2
D gene: -
clone size: -
J gene: TRBJ1-1
CDR3 protein: CASSSPGHTEAFF
CDR3 DNA: TGTGCCAGCAGTTCACCCGGACACACTGAAGCTTTCTTT

V gene: TRBV12-5
D gene: -
clone size: many
J gene: TRBJ1-1
CDR3 protein: CASRLGERTEAFF
CDR3 DNA: TGTGCTAGTAGACTTGGGGAGAGGACTGAAGCTTTCTTT

V gene: TRBV7-3
D gene: TRBD1
clone size: few
J gene: TRBJ1-3
CDR3 protein: CASSLSLTGDTIYF
CDR3 DNA: TGTGCCAGCAGCTTAAGTCTTACAGGGGACACCATATATTTT

V gene: TRBV19
D gene: -
clone size: many
J gene: TRBJ2-3
CDR3 protein: CASSSITTDTQYF
CDR3 DNA: TGTGCCAGTAGTTCGATCACCACAGATACGCAGTATTTT

V gene: TRBV2
D gene: -
clone size: few
J gene: TRBJ1-2
CDR3 protein: CASRGAGPNGYTF
CDR3 DNA: TGTGCCAGCAGGGGGGCAGGTCCTAATGGCTACACCTTC

V gene: TRBV7-8
D gene: TRBD1
clone size: many
J gene: TRBJ1-4
CDR3 protein: CASSGGQGNEKLFF
CDR3 DNA: TGTGCCAGCAGCGGGGGACAGGGGAATGAAAAACTGTTTTTT

V gene: TRBV2
D gene: -
clone size: many
J gene: TRBJ2-5
CDR3 protein: CASSVGVQETQYF
CDR3 DNA: TGTGCCAGCAGTGTGGGCGTCCAAGAGACCCAGTACTTC

V gene: TRBV7-9
D gene: -
clone size: many
J gene: TRBJ1-2
CDR3 protein: CASSLDGPPLYGYTF
CDR3 DNA: TGTGCCAGCAGCTTAGACGGTCCCCCCCTCTATGGCTACACCTTC

V gene: TRBV4-1
D gene: -
clone size: -
J gene: TRBJ1-1
CDR3 protein: CASSQDGGRYTEAFF
CDR3 DNA: TGCGCCAGCAGCCAAGATGGGGGGCGGTACACTGAAGCTTTCTTT

V gene: TRBV5-1
D gene: TRBD1
clone size: many
J gene: TRBJ1-1
CDR3 protein: CATKTGAMNTEAFF
CDR3 DNA: TGCGCCACAAAGACAGGGGCTATGAACACTGAAGCTTTCTTT

V gene: TRBV19
D gene: TRBD1
clone size: many
J gene: TRBJ2-2
CDR3 protein: CASRVGWQDRVTGELFF
CDR3 DNA: TGTGCCAGTAGGGTAGGGTGGCAGGACAGGGTAACCGGGGAGCTGTTTTTT

V gene: TRBV19
D gene: -
clone size: -
J gene: TRBJ2-1
CDR3 protein: CASSIQFNEQFF
CDR3 DNA: TGTGCCAGTAGCATTCAGTTCAATGAGCAGTTCTTC

V gene: TRBV19
D gene: TRBD2
clone size: -
J gene: TRBJ2-1
CDR3 protein: CASSIGLAGTDEQFF
CDR3 DNA: TGTGCCAGTAGTATCGGGCTAGCGGGAACGGACGAGCAGTTCTTC

V gene: TRBV6-1
D gene: TRBD1
clone size: -
J gene: TRBJ2-4
CDR3 protein: CASSLTGEVGIQYF
CDR3 DNA: TGTGCCAGCAGCCTGACAGGGGAGGTGGGCATTCAGTACTTC

V gene: TRBV3-1
D gene: -
clone size: many
J gene: TRBJ1-1
CDR3 protein: CASSQDVGTPRGSTEAFF
CDR3 DNA: TGTGCCAGCAGCCAAGATGTCGGGACACCGAGGGGGTCCACTGAAGCTTTCTTT

V gene: TRBV27
D gene: -
clone size: many
J gene: TRBJ1-1
CDR3 protein: CASSLNLGNTEAFF
CDR3 DNA: TGTGCCAGCAGTTTGAATCTCGGGAACACTGAAGCTTTCTTT

V gene: TRBV2
D gene: -
clone size: many
J gene: TRBJ1-1
CDR3 protein: CASKPRRDLEAFF
CDR3 DNA: TGTGCCAGCAAGCCTCGGAGGGACCTTGAAGCTTTCTTT

V gene: TRBV20-1
D gene: TRBD1
clone size: many
J gene: TRBJ2-1
CDR3 protein: CSARGPDRFSYNEQFF
CDR3 DNA: TGCAGTGCTAGAGGCCCGGACAGGTTCTCCTACAATGAGCAGTTCTTC

V gene: TRBV7-6
D gene: -
clone size: many
J gene: TRBJ2-7
CDR3 protein: CASSYERGRGEQYF
CDR3 DNA: TGTGCCAGCAGCTACGAGCGGGGCAGGGGAGAGCAGTACTTC

V gene: TRBV2
D gene: TRBD1
clone size: many
J gene: TRBJ1-4
CDR3 protein: CASSADRGNEKLFF
CDR3 DNA: TGTGCCAGCAGTGCCGACAGGGGGAATGAAAAACTGTTTTTT

V gene: TRBV12-3/TRBV12-4
D gene: -
clone size: many
J gene: TRBJ1-2
CDR3 protein: CASYREGPRGYTF
CDR3 DNA: TGTGCCAGTTACAGGGAAGGACCTCGGGGCTACACCTTC

V gene: TRBV19
D gene: -
clone size: many
J gene: TRBJ1-5
CDR3 protein: CASSTAQGLSQPQHF
CDR3 DNA: TGTGCCAGTAGTACGGCCCAGGGGCTAAGTCAGCCCCAGCATTTT

V gene: TRBV11-2
D gene: -
clone size: many
J gene: TRBJ2-1
CDR3 protein: CASSFQRSSYNEQFF
CDR3 DNA: TGTGCCAGCAGCTTTCAGCGGAGTTCCTACAATGAGCAGTTCTTC

V gene: TRBV24-1
D gene: -
clone size: many
J gene: TRBJ2-3
CDR3 protein: CATSSYRASTDTQYF
CDR3 DNA: TGTGCCACCAGCTCTTACCGCGCTAGCACAGATACGCAGTATTTT